This T cell receptor beta chain was documented in a study of CD8 T cells in ankylosing spondylitis. Study-wide findings and caveats: Researchers reportedly found disease-linked clones significantly enriched in matched ankylosing spondylitis synovial fluid. A TCR beta motif of roughly 8 highly homologous variants appeared characteristic of ankylosing spondylitis blood.

CDR3 length: 14 residues. In germline, CDR1 is SEHNR, CDR2 FQNEAQ (reference sequence). V lost 3 bases to trimming and J lost 9 bases; unmatched junction nucleotides: 7. Construction of TCR beta libraries was performed using quantitative 5'-RACE with molecular barcodes. Each CDR3 protein is one row after TCRdb ran MiXCR on the 5' RACE reads. Of approximately 500,000 distinct CDR3 sequences in the sample, roughly 13% were seen once. In this sample, this clonotype turned up a few times. Its target is unknown. This TCR was recovered from a male donor with ankylosing spondylitis. The sample was blood, either unsorted or a sorted T cell fraction (not recorded which). The chain has TRBV7-9 and TRBJ2-1; TRBD2 agrees at 8 bases. CDR3 region: CASSLGTAGVEQFF. DNA for the CDR3: TGTGCCAGCAGCTTGGGTACAGCGGGAGTTGAGCAGTTCTTC.